A selection of T cell receptor beta chains follows, all from one sample in a study of blood T cell repertoires in COVID-19. Clones were read by immunoSEQ multiplex PCR, and TCRdb kept only the in-frame ones, dropping some. The sample lists more than 200,000 clones, 80% to 90% seen once, with 8.2% in the top ten. Input material: peripheral blood. These receptors were obtained from a woman between 50 and 59 years old with acute or convalescent COVID-19. The conserved cysteine and the conserved F or W are not part of the CDR3 here. Each record gives: V gene, J gene, CDR3 protein.

TRBV4-2	TRBJ1-6	ASSQEGGAGGMGNSPLH
TRBV10-3	TRBJ1-5	AISESPWANQPQH
TRBV6-5	TRBJ2-1	ASIEGTSRNEQF
TRBV5-6	TRBJ1-2	ASSFAPSGDYGYT
TRBV30	TRBJ1-3	AWSPWEPAFTNTGNTIY
TRBV19	TRBJ1-1	ASSVQGRNTEAF
TRBV5-1	TRBJ2-7	ASSLTGHPNEQY
TRBV13	TRBJ2-1	ASSLGGRGQLNNEQF
TRBV3-1/TRBV3-2	TRBJ1-2	ASSQGNPPGNYGYT
TRBV19	TRBJ2-1	ASSPPGGNYNEQF
TRBV5-1	TRBJ1-2	ASSRVGLGGGYT
TRBV19	TRBJ2-1	ASSIDRTSGGWVSNNEQF
TRBV4-2	TRBJ2-7	ASSQDRTTSGISYEQY
TRBV14	TRBJ2-7	ASSPRGGLAGVIAYEQY
TRBV25-1	TRBJ1-1	ASSEPETGNTEAF
TRBV27	TRBJ2-2	ASSLRVRGQYTGELF
TRBV2	TRBJ1-5	ASSEKGQGNQPQH
TRBV5-1	TRBJ2-5	ASRRTNQETQY
TRBV6-6	TRBJ2-7	ASRGTSGRSSYEQY
TRBV13	TRBJ1-5	ASSLGSGNQPQH
TRBV11-3	TRBJ2-7	ASSLGGIREQY
TRBV19	TRBJ2-7	ASSPEGSYEQY
TRBV18	TRBJ1-4	ASSAPRTDNEKLF
TRBV6-5	TRBJ2-7	ASRQGLPYEQY
TRBV9	TRBJ1-5	ASSGEGVQPQH
TRBV10-3	TRBJ2-7	AISESTGGSPYEQY
TRBV27	TRBJ2-4	ASSLYSSGVAGVVDIQY
TRBV27	TRBJ2-1	ASSLSLGAQF
TRBV6-5	TRBJ1-2	ASSLTGTYGYT
TRBV2	TRBJ2-7	ASGQGGSYEQY
TRBV9	TRBJ2-1	ASSATTSGIRF
TRBV3-1/TRBV3-2	TRBJ2-7	ASSPPGGPTYEQY
TRBV6-4	TRBJ2-7	ASPTRLTYEQY
TRBV28	TRBJ2-3	ASRPPLGAGGVRATQY
TRBV19	TRBJ1-2	ASSLNRASYGYT
TRBV6-5	TRBJ2-2	ASTLFTGELF
TRBV3-1/TRBV3-2	TRBJ2-7	ASRNWEAYEQY
TRBV9	TRBJ2-7	ASSAASGRSSEQY
TRBV5-4	TRBJ2-7	ASSNHRDRGTEQY
TRBV5-8	TRBJ2-3	ASSPLAGGSTDTQY
TRBV12-3/TRBV12-4	TRBJ2-1	ASSFSTSGGQF
TRBV5-1	TRBJ2-3	ASSDLAGGRDTQY
TRBV7-2	TRBJ1-2	ASSPPGAQNRGYT
TRBV28	TRBJ1-3	ASITPGQGSSSGNTIY
TRBV13	TRBJ2-3	ASSSYEGLTDTQY
TRBV7-8	TRBJ2-3	ASIPKTGLELDTQY
TRBV30	TRBJ2-2	AWSIEYANTGELF
TRBV5-1	TRBJ2-7	ASSLETGRVYEQY